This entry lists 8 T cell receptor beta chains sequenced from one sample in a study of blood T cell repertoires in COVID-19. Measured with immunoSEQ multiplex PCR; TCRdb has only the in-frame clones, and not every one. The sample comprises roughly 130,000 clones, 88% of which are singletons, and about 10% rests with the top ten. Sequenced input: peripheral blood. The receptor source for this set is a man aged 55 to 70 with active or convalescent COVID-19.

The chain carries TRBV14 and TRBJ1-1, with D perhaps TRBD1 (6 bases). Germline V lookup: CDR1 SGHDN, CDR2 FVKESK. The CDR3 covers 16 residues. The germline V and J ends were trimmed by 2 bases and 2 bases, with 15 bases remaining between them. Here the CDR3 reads CASSQKGGGTNTEAFF. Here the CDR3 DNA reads TGTGCCAGCAGCCAAAAAGGGGGGGGAACAAACACTGAAGCTTTCTTT.

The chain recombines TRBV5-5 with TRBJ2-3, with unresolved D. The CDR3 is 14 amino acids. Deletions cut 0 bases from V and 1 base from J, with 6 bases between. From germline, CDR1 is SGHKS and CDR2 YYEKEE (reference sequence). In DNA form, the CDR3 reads TGTGCCAGCAGCTTGGCCACAGGCACAGATACGCAGTATTTT. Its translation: CASSLATGTDTQYF. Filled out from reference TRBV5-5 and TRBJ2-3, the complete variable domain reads DAGVTQSPTHLIKTRGQQVTLRCSPISGHKSVSWYQQVLGQGPQFIFQYYEKEERGRGNFPDRFSARQFPNYSSELNVNALLLGDSALYLCASSLATGTDTQYFGPGTRLTVL.

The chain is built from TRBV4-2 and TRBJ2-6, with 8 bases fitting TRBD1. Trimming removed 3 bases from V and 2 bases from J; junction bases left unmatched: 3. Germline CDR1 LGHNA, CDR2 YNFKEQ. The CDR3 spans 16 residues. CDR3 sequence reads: CASSQTGVAGANVLTF. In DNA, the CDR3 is TGTGCCAGCAGCCAGACAGGGGTGGCTGGGGCCAACGTCCTGACTTTC.

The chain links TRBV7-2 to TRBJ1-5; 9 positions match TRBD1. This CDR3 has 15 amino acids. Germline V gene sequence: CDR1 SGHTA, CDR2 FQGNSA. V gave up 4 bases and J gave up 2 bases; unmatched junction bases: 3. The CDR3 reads CASSSRTGGNQPQHF. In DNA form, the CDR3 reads TGTGCCAGCAGCTCTAGGACAGGGGGCAATCAGCCCCAGCATTTT.

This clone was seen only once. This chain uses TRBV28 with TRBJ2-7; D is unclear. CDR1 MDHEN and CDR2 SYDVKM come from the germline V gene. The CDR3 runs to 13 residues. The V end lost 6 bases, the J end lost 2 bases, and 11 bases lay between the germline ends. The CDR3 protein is CASRAGQAYEQYF. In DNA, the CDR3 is TGTGCCAGCAGGGCAGGCCAAGCCTACGAGCAGTACTTC.

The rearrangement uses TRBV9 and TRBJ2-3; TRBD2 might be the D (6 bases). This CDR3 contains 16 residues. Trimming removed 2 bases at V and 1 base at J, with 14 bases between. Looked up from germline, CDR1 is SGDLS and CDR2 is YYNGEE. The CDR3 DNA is TGTGCCAGCAGCGTGGCCGTCGGCGGGGGCACAGATACGCAGTATTTT. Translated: CASSVAVGGGTDTQYF.

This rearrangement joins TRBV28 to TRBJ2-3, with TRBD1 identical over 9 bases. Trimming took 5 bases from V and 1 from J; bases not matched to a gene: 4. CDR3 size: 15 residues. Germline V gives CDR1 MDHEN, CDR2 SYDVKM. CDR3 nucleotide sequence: TGTGCCAGCAGTCTGACAGGGGGTGGCACAGATACGCAGTATTTT. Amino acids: CASSLTGGGTDTQYF.

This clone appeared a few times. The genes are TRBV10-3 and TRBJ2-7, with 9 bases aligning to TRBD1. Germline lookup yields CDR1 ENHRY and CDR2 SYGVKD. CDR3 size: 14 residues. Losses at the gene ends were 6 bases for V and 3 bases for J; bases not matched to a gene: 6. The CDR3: CAISGGDRVYEQYF. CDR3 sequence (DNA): TGTGCCATCAGCGGCGGGGACAGGGTCTACGAGCAGTACTTC.